This T cell receptor beta chain was identified during a study of identifying expanded T cells in peripheral blood (dated by TCRdb to 2018 to 2020). The study in broad terms: Technical replicates were generated by sequencing separate aliquots of the same genomic DNA pool, with four replicates compared pairwise.

The immunoSEQ Assay, which relies on bias-controlled multiplex PCR amplification of genomic DNA, was used to profile TCRbeta CDR3 regions. The study's own analysis went as follows. The absolute abundance of each unique TCRbeta CDR3 region was quantified after sequences were collapsed and filtered. Differential abundance was assessed using a binomial (Fisher-equivalent) model and a beta-binomial model in which time-dependent variance fitted from healthy donors was added. Clones with fewer than 5 combined templates were removed, and a clone was called differentially abundant if the clone's Benjamini-Hochberg FDR was below 0.01. The form v = (b*log(k)+a)^2 was used to model beta-binomial variance as a function of total template count across the two samples. TCRdb retrieved this table from immuneACCESS and kept in-frame rearrangements only. Not all clones are present; in checked studies, unresolved V genes account for under half, and no reason is known for the remainder. That table furnishes V, J and clone size, whereas the DNA furnished D and trimming. This sample is represented by around 85,000 clones; approximately 89% of them were singletons. Around 3% of the sample is held by the ten biggest clonotypes.

The sample holds one count of this clone. The antigen it binds to is not known. There are no base qualities to consult, and no much larger clone falls within one base. The study at large found these results: Both the number of clones called differentially abundant and the false-positive rate were significantly reduced by the beta-binomial model across all healthy-donor time intervals. For all healthy donors, the variance in clone template counts between roughly 2-week samples rose significantly as total template count increased. The binomial model flagged around 1.1 differentially abundant clones between technical replicates, compared with about 16.4 over about two weeks and roughly 19 over around four weeks. The authors expected biological variance in healthy repertoires might increase further over much longer intervals such as months to years.

No immune events such as infections were documented for the healthy donors during the collection period. Blood repertoires from healthy donors were used as a training cohort for calibrating time-dependent variance in a beta-binomial model of differential abundance of T-cell clones. The training cohort comprised roughly ten healthy donors, 3 female and 7 male. An age range of about 25 to 64 years, with an average of about 45 years, was recorded for the donors. Whole blood, obtained from a commercial supplier, was collected from each healthy donor at three time points spaced around 13 days apart. Genomic DNA was extracted from unsorted whole blood for immunosequencing. This TCR was recovered from a person aged 18 to 70 in good health. The sample consisted of blood.

The CDR3 region has the sequence CASSSAGGTYEQYF. Here is the DNA: TGTGCCAGTAGTTCCGCGGGGGGAACCTACGAGCAGTACTTC. The chain is assembled from TRBV19 and TRBJ2-7; TRBD2 fits 8 bases in the junction. The germline V gene (reference sequence) sets CDR1 to LNHDA and CDR2 to SQIVND. The CDR3, cysteine through phenylalanine, is 14 amino acids long. Solely the CDR3 DNA is kept, with 42 bases framed from the first base. V is cut back by 5 bases and J by 2 bases, with 5 bases in the junction unmatched. The variable domain in full, with residues beyond the CDR3 obtained from the reference TRBV19 and TRBJ2-7 genes, is DGGITQSPKYLFRKEGQNVTLSCEQNLNHDAMYWYRQDPGQGLRLIYYSQIVNDFQKGDIAEGYSVSREKKESFPLTVTSAQKNPTAFYLCASSSAGGTYEQYFGPGTRLTVT.